The 20 T cell receptor beta chains reported below all come from one sample, sequenced in a study of response to subunit inactivated influenza vaccine. Each CDR3 protein gets one entry after TCRdb re-called the RT-PCR reads with MiXCR. Of 450,000 to 500,000 distinct CDR3 sequences listed, roughly 9.8% are singletons. Sequenced material: PBMCs from blood, taken roughly 47 days after vaccination. The receptors come from a man in his fifties or sixties who received an inactivated influenza vaccine.

This clonotype was found a few times. The J gene is TRBJ1-2, the V gene TRBV20-1; D is uncertain. Trimming stripped 6 bases from V and 3 bases from J, with 14 bases between. This CDR3 has 13 residues. The germline gives CDR1 DFQATT, CDR2 SNEGSKA (reference sequence). The CDR3, as DNA: TGCAGTGCCACGACCGGACGAGACTATGGCTACACCTTC. Translating gives CSATTGRDYGYTF.

This clonotype has just a few counts. The genes are TRBV29-1 and TRBJ1-2; unclear D gene. Germline values: CDR1 SQVTM, CDR2 ANQGSEA. V lost 5 bases, J lost 1 base, and 8 bases lay in between. This CDR3 has 12 residues. CDR3 nucleotide sequence: TGCAGCGTTTCTGAAAATAACTATGGCTACACCTTC. Its translation: CSVSENNYGYTF. Variable domain in full (rest from reference TRBV29-1 and TRBJ1-2): SAVISQKPSRDICQRGTSLTIQCQVDSQVTMMFWYRQQPGQSLTLIATANQGSEATYESGFVIDKFPISRPNLTFSTLTVSNMSPEDSSIYLCSVSENNYGYTFGSGTRLTVV.

This clonotype was counted many times. The V gene is TRBV5-1, the J gene TRBJ2-5; TRBD1 agrees at 8 bases. CDR1 is SGHRS and CDR2 is YFSETQ in the germline V gene. The CDR3 spans 18 residues. The junction had 10 bases not matched to a gene; V was cut back by 0 bases and J by 0 bases. The CDR3 DNA sequence: TGCGCCAGCAGCTTGGCCGGGACAGGTTTCCCAAACCAAGAGACCCAGTACTTC. Its translation: CASSLAGTGFPNQETQYF.

This clonotype has more than one count but fewer than ten. The J gene is TRBJ1-1, the V gene TRBV29-1, with D perhaps matching TRBD1 (6 bases). Trimming took off 0 bases at V and 5 bases at J, with 16 bases between the two ends. Looked up from germline, CDR1 is SQVTM and CDR2 is ANQGSEA. CDR3 length: 15 amino acids. CDR3 DNA: TGCAGCGTTGAAGAATTCGGGGGCCCGGGGACTGAAGCTTTCTTT. Residues: CSVEEFGGPGTEAFF.

This clonotype was seen repeatedly, ten times or more. J is TRBJ2-5 and V is TRBV7-8; no clear D. CDR3 length: 13 residues. CDR1 and CDR2 from the germline V gene are SGHVS and FQNEAQ. Trimming pared 0 bases from V and 0 bases from J, leaving 2 bases between. The CDR3 DNA reads TGTGCCAGCAGCTTAGCCCACCAAGAGACCCAGTACTTC. Its protein is CASSLAHQETQYF.

The chain is built from TRBV7-8 and TRBJ2-5, with TRBD2 identical over 8 bases. Germline CDR1 reads SGHVS; CDR2 reads FQNEAQ. The V segment lost 11 bases and the J segment 5 bases; nucleotides outside the gene matches: 7. CDR3 length: 12 residues. The chain's CDR3 is CAAWSGGETQYF. CDR3 nucleotide sequence: TGTGCCGCATGGTCGGGAGGGGAGACCCAGTACTTC. The full variable domain, with the rest looked up from reference TRBV7-8 and TRBJ2-5, is GAGVSQSPRYKVAKRGQDVALRCDPISGHVSLFWYQQALGQGPEFLTYFQNEAQLDKSGLPSDRFFAERPEGSVSTLKIQRTQQEDSAVYLCAAWSGGETQYFGPGTRLLVL.

This clonotype was seen only a few times. The V call is TRBV12-3 or TRBV12-4, the J call TRBJ1-2, with D possibly matching TRBD1 (6 bases). Deletions cut 5 bases from V and 6 bases from J, with 13 bases between. CDR3 length: 13 residues. The CDR3 region has the DNA TGTGCCAGCAGTCCAGGGGCGGGGAATGGCTACACCTTC. Amino acids: CASSPGAGNGYTF.

This clonotype came up many times. The chain carries TRBV5-5 and TRBJ2-7; either TRBD1 or TRBD2 may fit D (5 bases each). Trimming left V 5 bases short and J 7 bases short, with 22 bases between. The CDR3 is made up of 15 amino acids. Germline V gene lookup returns CDR1 SGHKS and CDR2 YYEKEE (reference sequence). The CDR3 spells CASRLRDAVLGEQYF. The CDR3 bases are TGTGCCAGCAGACTACGGGACGCGGTTCTGGGGGAGCAGTACTTC. Based on the CDR3 plus reference TRBV5-5 and TRBJ2-7, the full variable domain is DAGVTQSPTHLIKTRGQQVTLRCSPISGHKSVSWYQQVLGQGPQFIFQYYEKEERGRGNFPDRFSARQFPNYSSELNVNALLLGDSALYLCASRLRDAVLGEQYFGPGTRLTVT.

In its sample, this clonotype was seen a few times. The CDR3 reads CSAVVGSNTEAFF. The CDR3 DNA follows: TGCAGCGCCGTGGTGGGGTCGAACACTGAAGCTTTCTTT. The chain uses TRBV29-1 and TRBJ1-1; D remains ambiguous. Trimming shortened V by 7 bases and J by 1 base, and 13 bases separated the two germline ends. CDR1 and CDR2 (germline): SQVTM, ANQGSEA. This CDR3 contains 13 residues.

This clonotype was recorded a few times. The chain employs TRBV5-6 and TRBJ1-1; D not resolved. Trimming removed 0 bases from V and 4 bases from J, with 10 bases in between. The CDR3 sequence is 14 residues long. Per the germline V gene, CDR1 is SGHDT and CDR2 is YYEEEE. The CDR3 nucleotides read TGTGCCAGCAGCTTGGTTAGCGGGATCACTGAAGCTTTCTTT. Protein sequence: CASSLVSGITEAFF. Full variable domain (rest looked up from reference TRBV5-6 and TRBJ1-1): DAGVTQSPTHLIKTRGQQVTLRCSPKSGHDTVSWYQQALGQGPQFIFQYYEEEERQRGNFPDRFSGHQFPNYSSELNVNALLLGDSALYLCASSLVSGITEAFFGQGTRLTVV.

This chain links TRBV10-3 with TRBJ2-7; 11 bases are a match to TRBD2. Trimming at V came to 4 bases and at J to 0 bases, leaving 2 bases not matched to a gene. The V gene's germline CDR1 is ENHRY and CDR2 SYGVKD. The CDR3 covers 15 residues. CDR3 residues: CAISASGGPSYEQYF. DNA of the CDR3: TGTGCCATCAGTGCTAGCGGGGGGCCCTCCTACGAGCAGTACTTC.

This clonotype was observed at least ten times. The chain joins TRBV7-2 to TRBJ2-5; D call uncertain. The CDR3 runs 11 residues. Germline V gene data show CDR1 as SGHTA and CDR2 as FQGNSA. Trimming removed 4 bases at V and 11 bases at J, with 11 bases between. CDR3: CASSSDSVQYF. CDR3 in DNA: TGTGCCAGCAGCTCTGACTCCGTACAGTACTTC.

V usage is TRBV6-1 and J usage is TRBJ1-6; 7 bases map to TRBD1. The CDR3 loop spans 14 amino acids. V trimming: 6 bases; J trimming: 7 bases; junction bases outside the gene matches: 6. CDR1 is MNHNS, CDR2 SASEGT, per germline. The CDR3 sequence is CASRPQGQNSPLHF. CDR3 DNA sequence: TGTGCCAGCAGACCACAGGGGCAAAATTCACCCCTCCACTTT.

This clonotype was recorded many times. The V call is TRBV24-1, the J call TRBJ2-1; 12 bases are a match to TRBD2. The ends lost 3 bases at V and 6 bases at J; junction bases unmatched: 5. This CDR3 has 16 amino acids. Germline assignment: CDR1 KGHDR and CDR2 SFDVKD. The CDR3 loop reads CATSDTGLAGFNEQFF. CDR3 in DNA: TGTGCCACCAGTGATACCGGACTAGCGGGATTCAATGAGCAGTTCTTC.

This clonotype appeared once. This chain uses TRBV4-2 with TRBJ2-3; a possible D gene is TRBD1 (6 bases). From germline, CDR1 is LGHNA and CDR2 YNFKEQ. This CDR3 comprises 15 residues. Trimming removed 1 base from V and 2 bases from J, with 10 bases in between. Written as DNA, the CDR3 is TGTGCCAGCAGCCAAGCACAGGGCCTCACAGATACGCAGTATTTT. This translates into CASSQAQGLTDTQYF.

This clonotype was counted ten times or more. The gene calls are TRBV10-3 and TRBJ2-2; no definite D call. CDR1 and CDR2 from the germline V gene are ENHRY and SYGVKD. Trimming shortened V by 0 bases and J by 0 bases, and 14 bases separated the two germline ends. The CDR3 is 18 amino acids. The CDR3 here is CAISESIKGRANTGELFF. CDR3 DNA sequence: TGTGCCATCAGTGAGTCGATTAAAGGTCGAGCGAACACCGGGGAGCTGTTTTTT.

Details on this clonotype: The CDR3 does not close with the conserved phenylalanine or tryptophan, likely indicating a read error. The CDR3 reads CASSQILAGTYEQYL. The CDR3 DNA reads as TGTGCCAGCAGCCAGATACTAGCGGGGACCTACGAGCAGTACCTC. The gene calls are TRBV4-2 and TRBJ2-7; 10 nucleotides agree with TRBD2. CDR1 is LGHNA, CDR2 YNFKEQ, per germline. This CDR3 is built from 15 residues. With V trimmed by 3 bases and J by 2 bases, 4 bases remained unmatched.

This clonotype was counted a few times. This sequence joins TRBV7-2 and TRBJ2-6; 8 positions match TRBD1. Losses at the gene ends were 6 bases for V and 4 bases for J; bases not matched to a gene: 8. The CDR3 covers 16 residues. Germline-derived CDR1 and CDR2 are SGHTA and FQGNSA. This chain's CDR3 is CASSGQGASGANVLTF. The CDR3 region has the DNA TGTGCCAGCAGTGGGCAGGGGGCTTCCGGGGCCAACGTCCTGACTTTC.

This clonotype was observed a few times. The rearrangement joins TRBV19 to TRBJ2-1; 7 bases align to TRBD1. Germline trimming cut 1 base from V and 10 bases from J; bases unmatched to any gene: 7. The CDR3 extends over 14 amino acids. Germline CDR1 reads LNHDA; CDR2 reads SQIVND (reference sequence). CDR3: CASSIGTGLDEQFF. The CDR3 DNA reads as TGTGCCAGTAGTATAGGGACAGGCCTGGACGAGCAGTTCTTC. Full variable domain (missing parts from reference TRBV19 and TRBJ2-1): DGGITQSPKYLFRKEGQNVTLSCEQNLNHDAMYWYRQDPGQGLRLIYYSQIVNDFQKGDIAEGYSVSREKKESFPLTVTSAQKNPTAFYLCASSIGTGLDEQFFGPGTRLTVL.

The chain carries TRBV9 and TRBJ2-1; 9 bases line up with TRBD2. This CDR3 has 16 residues. Trimming removed 4 bases from V and 6 bases from J; junction bases left unmatched: 11. Germline V gene data show CDR1 as SGDLS and CDR2 as YYNGEE. The CDR3 protein is CASSRARGAGGNEQFF. Here the CDR3 DNA reads TGTGCCAGCAGCCGAGCCCGGGGAGCGGGGGGCAATGAGCAGTTCTTC.